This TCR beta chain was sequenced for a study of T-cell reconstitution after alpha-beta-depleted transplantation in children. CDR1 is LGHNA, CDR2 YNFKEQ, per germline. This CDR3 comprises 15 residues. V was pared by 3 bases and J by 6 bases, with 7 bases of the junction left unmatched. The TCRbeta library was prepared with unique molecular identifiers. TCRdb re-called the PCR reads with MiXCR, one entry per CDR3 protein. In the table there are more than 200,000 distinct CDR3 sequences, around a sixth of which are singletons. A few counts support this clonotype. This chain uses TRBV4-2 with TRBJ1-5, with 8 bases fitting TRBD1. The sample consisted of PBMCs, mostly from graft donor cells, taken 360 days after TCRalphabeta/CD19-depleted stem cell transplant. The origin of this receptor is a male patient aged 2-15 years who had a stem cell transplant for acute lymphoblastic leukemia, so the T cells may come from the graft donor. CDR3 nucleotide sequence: TGTGCCAGCAGCCAGGTTGGACAGGGAGGTCAGCCCCAGCATTTT. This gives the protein CASSQVGQGGQPQHF.